One and the same sample provided the 14 T cell receptor beta chains below, sequenced in a study of blood T cell repertoires in COVID-19. This table comes from immunoSEQ multiplex PCR, and its TCRdb copy is limited to in-frame clones, with some not included. The sample contains 300,000 or so clones, approximately 92% of which appear only once. Sequencing used PBMCs or T cells enriched from blood (not recorded which). The receptors derive from a woman between 25 and 40 years old who had recovered from COVID-19.

The chain couples TRBV9 to TRBJ2-1, with 7 bases lining up with TRBD1. Germline V gene data show CDR1 as SGDLS and CDR2 as YYNGEE. This CDR3 is 15 amino acids long. The junction had 7 bases not matched to a gene; V was cut back by 3 bases and J by 4 bases. CDR3 in DNA: TGTGCCAGCAGCGGAACAGGGGCCCTTTACAATGAGCAGTTCTTC. This gives the protein CASSGTGALYNEQFF.

The V and J genes are TRBV15 and TRBJ1-1, with 9 bases aligning to TRBD1. Germline lookup yields CDR1 LNHNV and CDR2 YYDKDF (reference sequence). J was trimmed by 2 bases and V by 3 bases; bases with no gene match: 7. The CDR3 has 16 amino acids. This CDR3 is CATSSLQGAGNTEAFF. The CDR3 DNA sequence: TGTGCCACCAGCAGTTTACAGGGGGCGGGTAACACTGAAGCTTTCTTT.

For this clone: Other nucleotide sequences from this sample produce the same CDR3. The chain joins TRBV5-1 to TRBJ2-3; no clear D. Trimming shortened V by 0 bases and J by 0 bases, and 8 bases separated the two germline ends. The CDR3 has 15 residues. The germline V gene has CDR1 SGHRS and CDR2 YFSETQ. In nucleotides, the CDR3 is TGCGCCAGCAGCTTGGACTCAACTAGCACAGATACGCAGTATTTT. Its protein product is CASSLDSTSTDTQYF.

The rearrangement links TRBV7-6 to TRBJ2-2; TRBD1 matches at 8 bases. The germline gives CDR1 SGHVS, CDR2 FNYEAQ. The V gene end was trimmed by 2 bases and the J gene end by 1 base; junction bases not matched to a gene: 3. The CDR3 sequence is 16 residues long. Here the CDR3 reads CASSLRQGRNTGELFF. CDR3 nucleotides: TGTGCCAGCAGCTTAAGACAGGGGAGGAACACCGGGGAGCTGTTTTTT.

CDR3: CATQDRTNQPQHF. Written as DNA, the CDR3 is TGTGCCACACAGGACAGAACCAATCAGCCCCAGCATTTT. The chain links TRBV19 to TRBJ1-5; a possible D gene is TRBD1 (6 bases). The CDR3 has 13 amino acids. Per the germline V gene, CDR1 is LNHDA and CDR2 is SQIVND (reference sequence). V lost 10 bases and J lost 3, with 13 bases in between.

In its sample, this clone was seen once. V is TRBV4-3 and J is TRBJ1-1; 8 nucleotides line up with TRBD1. CDR3 length equals 16 residues. V shed 1 base and J 6 bases; nucleotides not matched to a gene: 10. Germline V CDR1 and CDR2: LGHNA, YSLEER. The CDR3 region is CASSQAGGQGYAEAFF. The DNA of the CDR3 is TGCGCCAGCAGCCAAGCAGGGGGCCAGGGTTATGCTGAAGCTTTCTTT.

The J gene is TRBJ2-7, the V gene TRBV11-2; D might be TRBD2 (6 bases). The germline V gene encodes CDR1 SGHAT and CDR2 FQNNGV. Deletions cut 3 bases from V and 11 bases from J, with 14 bases between. The CDR3 totals 12 residues. DNA for the CDR3: TGTGCCAGCAGCTTGGGGCCGGGAGAGGAGTACTTC. Translation gives CASSLGPGEEYF.

The rearrangement joins TRBV3-1 (or the pseudogene TRBV3-2) to TRBJ2-1, with 10 bases fitting TRBD2. V lost 0 bases, J lost 3 bases, and 2 bases stayed unmatched. The CDR3 is made up of 16 amino acids. Per the germline V gene, CDR1 is LGHDT and CDR2 is YNNKEL (reference sequence). The CDR3 nucleotides are TGTGCCAGCAGCCAAGAAGGGACTAGCGTCTACAATGAGCAGTTCTTC. It specifies CASSQEGTSVYNEQFF.

This clone occurred a few times. This sequence joins TRBV12-3 or TRBV12-4 and TRBJ1-4; D unclear. This CDR3 has 13 amino acids. The V gene lost 0 bases and the J gene lost 6 bases, with 5 bases spanning the gap. CDR3 DNA: TGTGCCAGCAGTTTAGCGGGCTATGAAAAACTGTTTTTT. It encodes CASSLAGYEKLFF.

The genes are TRBV29-1 and TRBJ1-3, with no clear D. Trimming left V 2 bases short and J 0 bases short, with 14 bases between. This CDR3 has 16 amino acids. The germline gives CDR1 SQVTM, CDR2 ANQGSEA. The chain's CDR3 is CSVESRTGISGNTIYF. CDR3 nucleotides: TGCAGCGTTGAATCGCGGACGGGGATCTCTGGAAACACCATATATTTT.

This clone showed up just a few times. J is TRBJ1-4 and V is TRBV6-2 or TRBV6-3; 10 bases line up with TRBD1. The germline CDR1 and CDR2 sequences are MNHEY and SVGEGT. V was clipped by 0 bases and J by 4 bases; unmatched bases: 8. The CDR3 is made up of 18 amino acids. For the CDR3, the DNA is TGTGCCAGCAGTTACTCGACAGGGGGCTCGGCCCATAATGAAAAACTGTTTTTT. Encoded protein: CASSYSTGGSAHNEKLFF.

The chain has TRBV6-5 and TRBJ2-3; 9 nucleotides align to TRBD2. This CDR3 is built from 15 residues. Germline trimming cut 5 bases from V and 4 bases from J; bases unmatched to any gene: 7. Germline values: CDR1 MNHEY, CDR2 SVGAGI. The CDR3 region is CASSMGGRAADTQYF. The CDR3, as DNA: TGTGCCAGCAGTATGGGCGGGAGGGCCGCAGATACGCAGTATTTT.

This clone was counted a few times. V is TRBV10-1 and J is TRBJ2-2; 9 bases map to TRBD2. V shed 7 bases and J 1 base; nucleotides not matched to a gene: 4. This CDR3 contains 15 residues. In germline, CDR1 is WNHNN, CDR2 SYGVQD (reference sequence). CDR3 residues: CASKTSGGNTGELFF. The DNA for the CDR3 is TGCGCCAGCAAGACTAGCGGAGGGAACACCGGGGAGCTGTTTTTT.

V usage is TRBV7-2 and J usage is TRBJ1-6; 10 nucleotides match TRBD1. This CDR3 contains 16 residues. From germline, CDR1 is SGHTA and CDR2 FQGNSA. With V trimmed by 5 bases and J by 6 bases, 7 bases remained unmatched. The chain's CDR3 is CASSRLGQGSNSPLHF. DNA for the CDR3: TGTGCCAGCAGCAGACTGGGACAGGGGAGTAATTCACCCCTCCACTTT.